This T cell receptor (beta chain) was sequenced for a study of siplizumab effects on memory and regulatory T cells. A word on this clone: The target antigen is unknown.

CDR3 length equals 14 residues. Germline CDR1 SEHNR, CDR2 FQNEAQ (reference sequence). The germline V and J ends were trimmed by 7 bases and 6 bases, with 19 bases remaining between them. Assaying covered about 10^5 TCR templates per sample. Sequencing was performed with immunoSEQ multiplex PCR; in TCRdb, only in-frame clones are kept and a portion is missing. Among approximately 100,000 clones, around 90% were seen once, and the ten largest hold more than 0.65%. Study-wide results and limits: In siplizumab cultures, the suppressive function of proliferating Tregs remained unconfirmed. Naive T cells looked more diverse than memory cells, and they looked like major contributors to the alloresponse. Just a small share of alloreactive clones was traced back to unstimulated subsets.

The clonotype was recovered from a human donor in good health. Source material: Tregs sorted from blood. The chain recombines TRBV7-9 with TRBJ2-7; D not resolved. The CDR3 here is CASTNTLPLGEQYF. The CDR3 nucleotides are TGTGCCAGCACCAACACCCTACCCCTCGGCGAGCAGTACTTC.